One and the same sample provided the 17 T cell receptor beta chains below, sequenced in a study of control samples from healthy donors and cancer patients. TCRdb keeps only in-frame clones here, not all; method: immunoSEQ multiplex PCR. This table holds 77,000 or so clones, 91% found once. Sequences were obtained from blood. Receptors originate from a man aged 25 to 40 in good health.

V is TRBV20-1 and J is TRBJ2-2, with a possible D match to TRBD1 (6 bases). CDR3 length: 13 amino acids. CDR1 and CDR2 from the germline V gene are DFQATT and SNEGSKA (reference sequence). The V gene lost 3 bases and the J gene lost 4 bases, with 9 bases spanning the gap. CDR3 protein: CSASWGPTGELFF. The CDR3 DNA sequence: TGCAGTGCTAGTTGGGGGCCCACCGGGGAGCTGTTTTTT.

This chain joins TRBV28 and TRBJ1-1, with TRBD1 matching over 7 bases. V was clipped by 6 bases and J by 1 base; unmatched bases: 8. The length of the CDR3 is 15 residues. The V gene's germline CDR1 is MDHEN and CDR2 SYDVKM. The CDR3 DNA follows: TGTGCCAGCAGCGAGACAGGGCGGCGGAACACTGAAGCTTTCTTT. It encodes CASSETGRRNTEAFF.

The chain employs TRBV11-2 and TRBJ2-3; TRBD2 agrees at 7 bases. Germline-derived CDR1 and CDR2 are SGHAT and FQNNGV. V lost 0 bases and J lost 2; bases outside the gene matches: 8. The CDR3 consists of 17 residues. CDR3 nucleotide sequence: TGTGCCAGCAGCTTAGATCGAAGCGGGGCGTACACAGATACGCAGTATTTT. Its protein product is CASSLDRSGAYTDTQYF.

The chain uses TRBV29-1 and TRBJ1-3, with D perhaps matching TRBD1 (6 bases). There are 15 residues in the CDR3. V lost 0 bases, J lost 3 bases, and 12 bases lay in between. Germline values: CDR1 SQVTM, CDR2 ANQGSEA. The CDR3 protein is CSVEEGRGIGNTIYF. The CDR3 DNA is TGCAGCGTTGAAGAGGGCAGGGGCATTGGAAACACCATATATTTT.

This chain connects TRBV7-9 to TRBJ1-6, with D maybe TRBD1 (6 bases). Looked up from germline, CDR1 is SEHNR and CDR2 is FQNEAQ (reference sequence). The CDR3 sequence is 18 residues long. The V and J ends lost 4 bases and 0 bases respectively, with 16 bases between them. In DNA, the CDR3 is TGTGCCAGCAGCTGGGGGGGCACCTTGAGCTCCTATAATTCACCCCTCCACTTT. It is translated as CASSWGGTLSSYNSPLHF.

This chain uses TRBV12-3 or TRBV12-4 with TRBJ1-2, with a tentative D call TRBD1 (5 bases). Trimming removed 6 bases from V and 7 bases from J, with 12 bases in between. The CDR3 covers 12 residues. The CDR3 nucleotides read TGTGCCAGCAGGCAGGGCCTAGGTGGCTACACCTTC. Its translation: CASRQGLGGYTF.

CDR3 sequence (DNA): TGTGCCTGGACGGGGCCCGGCACAGATACGCAGTATTTT. Translating it yields CAWTGPGTDTQYF. This rearrangement joins TRBV30 to TRBJ2-3, with D possibly called TRBD1 or TRBD2 (5 bases each). This CDR3 is built from 13 residues. Germline loops: CDR1 GTSNPN, CDR2 SVGIG (reference sequence). The ends were cut back, 4 bases at V and 1 base at J, with 9 bases in the middle.

V is TRBV18 and J is TRBJ2-7, with 7 positions matching TRBD1. CDR1 and CDR2 (germline): KGHSH, LQKENI. The J segment lost 2 bases and the V segment lost 3 bases, leaving 10 bases of the junction unmatched. The CDR3 runs to 16 residues. This CDR3 reads CASSPTQPGQTYEQYF. In DNA, the CDR3 is TGTGCCAGCTCACCCACTCAACCGGGACAGACCTACGAGCAGTACTTC.

V is TRBV10-3 and J is TRBJ1-1, with D perhaps TRBD1 (5 bases). The CDR3 contains 12 residues. Trimming cost V 5 bases and J 3 bases, with 7 bases left between them. Germline V lookup: CDR1 ENHRY, CDR2 SYGVKD. CDR3 amino acids: CAISLTDTEAFF. The CDR3 bases are TGTGCCATCAGTCTGACAGACACTGAAGCTTTCTTT.

This rearrangement joins TRBV5-1 to TRBJ2-3; 8 bases are a match to TRBD2. V dropped 0 bases and J dropped 0; count of bases not matched to a gene: 3. The CDR3 runs to 16 residues. Germline V gives CDR1 SGHRS, CDR2 YFSETQ. In DNA form, the CDR3 reads TGCGCCAGCAGCTTGGGTTCTAGCGGGAGCACAGATACGCAGTATTTT. Protein product: CASSLGSSGSTDTQYF.

This chain uses TRBV28 with TRBJ2-5; D may match TRBD1 or TRBD2 (6 bases each). The CDR3 contains 13 residues. Trimming stripped 6 bases from V and 5 bases from J, with 13 bases between. CDR1 is MDHEN, CDR2 SYDVKM, per germline. In nucleotides, the CDR3 is TGTGCCAGCAGGAAACAGGGAGGCGAGACCCAGTACTTC. Its translation: CASRKQGGETQYF.

The chain employs TRBV9 and TRBJ2-7, with a weak D call TRBD2 (6 bases). The CDR3 totals 15 residues. Per germline, CDR1 SGDLS and CDR2 YYNGEE. Trimming pared 2 bases from V and 0 bases from J, leaving 12 bases between. The DNA for the CDR3 is TGTGCCAGCAGCGTCCGGGACGGGGGCTCCTACGAGCAGTACTTC. The encoded protein is CASSVRDGGSYEQYF.

V usage is TRBV27 and J usage is TRBJ2-5; D might be TRBD2 (7 bases). Looked up from germline, CDR1 is MNHEY and CDR2 is SMNVEV (reference sequence). The CDR3 loop spans 16 amino acids. The V end lost 6 bases, the J end lost 5 bases, and 22 bases lay between the germline ends. CDR3 protein: CASSEGLWGGRETQYF. CDR3 in DNA: TGTGCCAGCAGCGAGGGTCTTTGGGGGGGGCGGGAGACCCAGTACTTC.

The chain recombines TRBV3-1 (or the pseudogene TRBV3-2) with TRBJ2-3; a weak D match, TRBD2 (6 bases). CDR3 length equals 15 residues. Germline-derived CDR1 and CDR2 are LGHDT and YNNKEL (reference sequence). Trimming took off 4 bases at V and 1 base at J, with 12 bases between the two ends. Here the CDR3 reads CASSPGGLRTDTQYF. CDR3 coding DNA: TGTGCCAGCAGCCCTGGGGGACTCCGCACAGATACGCAGTATTTT.

In its sample, this clone was seen once. This rearrangement joins TRBV27 to TRBJ2-7; TRBD2 matches 9 bases. CDR3 length equals 17 residues. V was pared by 2 bases and J by 4 bases, with 12 bases of the junction left unmatched. Per germline, CDR1 MNHEY and CDR2 SMNVEV (reference sequence). Written as DNA, the CDR3 is TGTGCCAGCAGTTTAGGAGCCGTTAGCGGGGGCCTTTACGAGCAGTACTTC. Residues: CASSLGAVSGGLYEQYF.

The chain recombines TRBV19 with TRBJ1-5, with D uncertain. Germline values: CDR1 LNHDA, CDR2 SQIVND (reference sequence). This CDR3 has 15 amino acids. V was clipped by 1 base and J by 2 bases, with 9 bases between them. As DNA, the CDR3 is TGTGCCAGTAGTATAGCGCCTGCGGGCAATCAGCCCCAGCATTTT. Translated: CASSIAPAGNQPQHF.

This sequence joins TRBV7-2 and TRBJ2-7, with 12 bases lining up with TRBD2. Germline trimming cut 5 bases from V and 0 bases from J; bases unmatched to any gene: 2. There are 15 residues in the CDR3. Germline CDR1 SGHTA, CDR2 FQGNSA. The CDR3 coding sequence is TGTGCCAGCAGCCCGACTAGCGGGAGCTCCTACGAGCAGTACTTC. Its protein product is CASSPTSGSSYEQYF.